This TCR beta chain is from a study of T cell changes during pregnancy in multiple sclerosis. Clones were read by immunoSEQ multiplex PCR, and TCRdb kept only the in-frame ones, dropping some. The repertoire holds about 71,000 clones, with about 92% as singletons. Germline loops: CDR1 SGHTA, CDR2 FQGNSA. Trimming pared 7 bases from V and 2 bases from J, leaving 15 bases between. The CDR3 length is 15 residues. The V and J genes are TRBV7-2 and TRBJ2-1; a weak D match, TRBD2 (5 bases). The TCR originated in a female donor with multiple sclerosis, enrolled in a pregnancy study. This specimen was peripheral blood, taken in the third trimester of pregnancy. CDR3 region: CASTPTSPPYNEQFF. The DNA for the CDR3 is TGTGCCAGCACCCCCACTAGTCCCCCCTACAATGAGCAGTTCTTC.